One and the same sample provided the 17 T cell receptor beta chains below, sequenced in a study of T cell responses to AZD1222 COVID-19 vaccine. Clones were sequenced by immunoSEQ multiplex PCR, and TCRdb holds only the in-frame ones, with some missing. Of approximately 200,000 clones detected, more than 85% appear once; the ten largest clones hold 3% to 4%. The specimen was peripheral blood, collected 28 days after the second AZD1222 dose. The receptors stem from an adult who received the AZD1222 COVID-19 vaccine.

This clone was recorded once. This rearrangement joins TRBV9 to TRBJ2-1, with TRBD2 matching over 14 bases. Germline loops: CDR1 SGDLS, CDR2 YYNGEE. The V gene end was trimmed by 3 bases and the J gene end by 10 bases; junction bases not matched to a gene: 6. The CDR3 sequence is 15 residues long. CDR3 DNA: TGTGCCAGCAGCGGAGGGACTAGCGGGAGCGGCGAGCAGTTCTTC. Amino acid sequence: CASSGGTSGSGEQFF.

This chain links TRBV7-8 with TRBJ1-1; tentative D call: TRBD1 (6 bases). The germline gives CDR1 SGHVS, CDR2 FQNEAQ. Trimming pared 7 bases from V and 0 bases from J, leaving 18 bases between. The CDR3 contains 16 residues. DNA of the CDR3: TGTGCCAGCAAACCCTCGGACAGCCGCATGAACACTGAAGCTTTCTTT. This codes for CASKPSDSRMNTEAFF.

In nucleotides, the CDR3 is TGTGCCAGCAGTTTATCCCCGCCATCATTCTGGCCCCAGCATTTT. Its translation is CASSLSPPSFWPQHF. The chain has TRBV28 and TRBJ1-5; no clear D. This CDR3 has 15 residues. Trimming took 1 base from V and 9 from J, leaving 16 bases between them. Germline assignment: CDR1 MDHEN and CDR2 SYDVKM.

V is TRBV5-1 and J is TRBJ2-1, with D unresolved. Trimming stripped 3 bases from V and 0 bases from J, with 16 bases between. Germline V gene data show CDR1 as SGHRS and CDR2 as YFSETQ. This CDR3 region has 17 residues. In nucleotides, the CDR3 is TGCGCCAGCAGCTCCCCCCTCGGACCGAGCTCCTACAATGAGCAGTTCTTC. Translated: CASSSPLGPSSYNEQFF.

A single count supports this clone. DNA of the CDR3: TGTGCCAGCAGCCCCACGGCAGGGACGAACTATGGCTACACCTTC. Residues: CASSPTAGTNYGYTF. V and J are TRBV7-3 and TRBJ1-2, with a weak D call TRBD1 (5 bases). The germline CDR1 and CDR2 sequences are SGHTA and FQGTGA. The length of the CDR3 is 15 residues. Between the trimmed V and J ends, which lost 5 bases and 2 bases, there was a span of 15 bases. Supplemented by reference TRBV7-3 and TRBJ1-2, the full variable domain reads GAGVSQTPSNKVTEKGKYVELRCDPISGHTALYWYRQSLGQGPEFLIYFQGTGAADDSGLPNDRFFAVRPEGSVSTLKIQRTERGDSAVYLCASSPTAGTNYGYTFGSGTRLTVV.

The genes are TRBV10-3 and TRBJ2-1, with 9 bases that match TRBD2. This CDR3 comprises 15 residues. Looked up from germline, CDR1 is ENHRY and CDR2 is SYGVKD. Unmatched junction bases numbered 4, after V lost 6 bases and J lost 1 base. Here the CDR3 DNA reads TGTGCCATCAGAAAGCGGGAGGAATCCTACAATGAGCAGTTCTTC. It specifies CAIRKREESYNEQFF.

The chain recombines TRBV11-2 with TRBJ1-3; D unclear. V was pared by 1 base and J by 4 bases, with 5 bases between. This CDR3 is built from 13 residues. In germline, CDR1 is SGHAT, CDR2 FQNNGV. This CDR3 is CASSLGRGNTIYF. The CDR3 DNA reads TGTGCCAGCAGCTTAGGACGGGGAAACACCATATATTTT.

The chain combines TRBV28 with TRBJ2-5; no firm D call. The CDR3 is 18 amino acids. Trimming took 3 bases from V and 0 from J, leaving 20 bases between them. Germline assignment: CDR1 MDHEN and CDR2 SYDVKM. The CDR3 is CASSFAANRLGYQETQYF. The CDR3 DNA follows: TGTGCCAGCAGTTTCGCGGCCAACAGACTCGGGTACCAAGAGACCCAGTACTTC. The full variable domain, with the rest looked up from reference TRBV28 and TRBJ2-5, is DVKVTQSSRYLVKRTGEKVFLECVQDMDHENMFWYRQDPGLGLRLIYFSYDVKMKEKGDIPEGYSVSREKKERFSLILESASTNQTSMYLCASSFAANRLGYQETQYFGPGTRLLVL.

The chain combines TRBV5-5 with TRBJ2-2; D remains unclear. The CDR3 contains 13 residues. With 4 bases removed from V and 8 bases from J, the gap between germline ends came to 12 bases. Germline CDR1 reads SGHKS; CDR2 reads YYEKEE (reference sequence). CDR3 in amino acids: CASSAAWVGELFF. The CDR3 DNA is TGTGCCAGCAGCGCGGCTTGGGTAGGGGAGCTGTTTTTT.

CDR3 loop: CSVLGEGTDTQYF. For the CDR3, the DNA is TGCAGCGTCCTCGGAGAGGGGACAGATACGCAGTATTTT. The rearrangement links TRBV29-1 to TRBJ2-3, with D perhaps matching TRBD1 or TRBD2 (5 bases each). The CDR3 spans 13 residues. Trimming cost V 6 bases and J 3 bases, with 13 bases left between them. The V gene's germline CDR1 is SQVTM and CDR2 ANQGSEA.

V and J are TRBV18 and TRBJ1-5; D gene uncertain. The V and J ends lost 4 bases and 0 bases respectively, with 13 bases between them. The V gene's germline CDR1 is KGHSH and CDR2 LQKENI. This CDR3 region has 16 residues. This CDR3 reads CASSRWADDSNQPQHF. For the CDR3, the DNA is TGTGCCAGCTCACGGTGGGCCGATGATAGCAATCAGCCCCAGCATTTT.

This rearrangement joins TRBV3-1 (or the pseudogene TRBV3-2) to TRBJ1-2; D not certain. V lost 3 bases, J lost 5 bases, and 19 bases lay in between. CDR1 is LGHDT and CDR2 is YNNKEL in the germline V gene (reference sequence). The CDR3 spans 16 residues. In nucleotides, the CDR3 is TGTGCCAGCAGCCACTCCCCGCTGCACTACGATTATGGCTACACCTTC. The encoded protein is CASSHSPLHYDYGYTF.

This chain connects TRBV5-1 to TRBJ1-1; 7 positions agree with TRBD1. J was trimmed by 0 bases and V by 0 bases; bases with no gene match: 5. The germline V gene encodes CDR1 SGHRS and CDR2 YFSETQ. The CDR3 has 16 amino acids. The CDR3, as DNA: TGCGCCAGCAGCTTGGAGGCAGGGGGGATGAACACTGAAGCTTTCTTT. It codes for CASSLEAGGMNTEAFF.

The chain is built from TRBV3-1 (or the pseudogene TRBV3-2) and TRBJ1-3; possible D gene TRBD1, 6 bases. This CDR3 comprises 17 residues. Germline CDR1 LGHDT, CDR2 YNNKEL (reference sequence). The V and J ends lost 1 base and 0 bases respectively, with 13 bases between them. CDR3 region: CASSQGLDRLSGNTIYF. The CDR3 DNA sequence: TGTGCCAGCAGCCAAGGCCTGGACAGACTCTCTGGAAACACCATATATTTT.

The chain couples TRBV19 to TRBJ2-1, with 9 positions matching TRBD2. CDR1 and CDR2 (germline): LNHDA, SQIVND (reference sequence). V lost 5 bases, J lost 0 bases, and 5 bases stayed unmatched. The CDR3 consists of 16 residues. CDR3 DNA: TGTGCCAGTAGTTATTTTAGCGGGGGCTCCTACAATGAGCAGTTCTTC. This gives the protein CASSYFSGGSYNEQFF.

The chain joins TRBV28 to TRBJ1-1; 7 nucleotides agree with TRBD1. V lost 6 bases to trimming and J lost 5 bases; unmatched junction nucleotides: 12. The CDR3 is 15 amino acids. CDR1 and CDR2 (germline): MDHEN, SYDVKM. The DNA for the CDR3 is TGTGCCAGCAGCCCCACCGACAGGGTGACTACTGAAGCTTTCTTT. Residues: CASSPTDRVTTEAFF.

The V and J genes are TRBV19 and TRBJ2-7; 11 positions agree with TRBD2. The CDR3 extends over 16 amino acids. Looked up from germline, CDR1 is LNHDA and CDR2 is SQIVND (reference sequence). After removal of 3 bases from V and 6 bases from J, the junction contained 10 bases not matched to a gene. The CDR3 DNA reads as TGTGCCAGTAGTATCGGGCTAGCGGGGGGTCAAGCCGAGCAGTACTTC. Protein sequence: CASSIGLAGGQAEQYF.